Shown below are 31 T cell receptor beta chains from a single sample sequenced in a study of blood T cells in healthy people across ages. Then a second PCR, running roughly 7 to 11 cycles, was carried out with a sample-barcoded 5' primer and a J-beta primer mix. TCRdb reanalysed the 5' RACE reads using MiXCR and keeps one entry per CDR3 protein. The sample lists 650,000 or so distinct CDR3 sequences, 45% to 60% occurring once. The source material was blood. These receptors originate from a woman of 80 years or more in good health.

The chain has TRBV20-1 and TRBJ2-5, with D tentatively TRBD1 or TRBD2 (6 bases each). Germline CDR1 reads DFQATT; CDR2 reads SNEGSKA (reference sequence). This CDR3 is 14 amino acids long. Trimming took off 3 bases at V and 4 bases at J, with 15 bases between the two ends. The CDR3 loop reads CSASALGGGETQYF. The CDR3 coding sequence is TGCAGTGCTAGTGCCCTCGGAGGGGGAGAGACCCAGTACTTC.

This clonotype showed up many times. This chain joins TRBV11-1 and TRBJ2-1, with a weak D call TRBD2 (6 bases). Germline assignment: CDR1 SGHAT and CDR2 FQDESV (reference sequence). The CDR3 loop spans 14 amino acids. Between the trimmed V and J ends, which lost 5 bases and 8 bases, there was a span of 16 bases. The CDR3 DNA sequence: TGTGCCAGCAGCCTTGGGGACTCGTCCTATGAGCAGTTCTTC. It is translated as CASSLGDSSYEQFF.

The chain recombines TRBV7-2 with TRBJ1-5, with 9 positions matching TRBD1. This CDR3 is built from 15 residues. Germline V gene sequence: CDR1 SGHTA, CDR2 FQGNSA. The ends lost 5 bases at V and 5 bases at J; junction bases unmatched: 7. The CDR3 is CASSLGTGMDQPQHF. The CDR3 region has the DNA TGTGCCAGCAGCCTTGGGACAGGGATGGATCAGCCCCAGCATTTT. Combining the CDR3 with reference TRBV7-2 and TRBJ1-5 gives the whole variable domain GAGVSQSPSNKVTEKGKDVELRCDPISGHTALYWYRQSLGQGLEFLIYFQGNSAPDKSGLPSDRFSAERTGGSVSTLTIQRTQQEDSAVYLCASSLGTGMDQPQHFGDGTRLSIL.

The gene calls are TRBV20-1 and TRBJ2-7, with D perhaps matching TRBD1 (5 bases). The CDR3 covers 13 residues. Trimming pared 0 bases from V and 5 bases from J, leaving 11 bases between. Germline V lookup: CDR1 DFQATT, CDR2 SNEGSKA (reference sequence). For the CDR3, the DNA is TGCAGTGCTAGAGAGACCAGGGCGAACGAGCAGTACTTC. Protein product: CSARETRANEQYF.

This chain joins TRBV5-5 and TRBJ1-4; no definite D call. This CDR3 contains 16 residues. Trimming left V 0 bases short and J 5 bases short, with 14 bases between. Germline CDR1 SGHKS, CDR2 YYEKEE (reference sequence). CDR3 bases: TGTGCCAGCAGCTTGGGATACCGCGATGGGAATGAAAAACTGTTTTTT. The encoded protein is CASSLGYRDGNEKLFF.

V gene TRBV5-1 combines with J gene TRBJ1-1; 7 bases are shared with TRBD1. Trimming removed 2 bases from V and 1 base from J; junction bases left unmatched: 5. Per the germline V gene, CDR1 is SGHRS and CDR2 is YFSETQ. There are 15 residues in the CDR3. DNA of the CDR3: TGCGCCAGCAGCTTAGGACAGGACAAGAACACTGAAGCTTTCTTT. Encoded protein: CASSLGQDKNTEAFF. Full variable domain (remainder filled in from reference TRBV5-1 and TRBJ1-1): KAGVTQTPRYLIKTRGQQVTLSCSPISGHRSVSWYQQTPGQGLQFLFEYFSETQRNKGNFPGRFSGRQFSNSRSEMNVSTLELGDSALYLCASSLGQDKNTEAFFGQGTRLTVV.

J is TRBJ2-3 and V is TRBV6-4, with 10 bases that match TRBD2. V lost 4 bases and J lost 4; bases outside the gene matches: 2. CDR3 size: 14 residues. Germline CDR1 and CDR2: MRHNA and SNTAGT. The CDR3 loop is CASSVAGGADTQYF. The CDR3 nucleotides read TGTGCCAGCAGTGTAGCGGGGGGAGCAGATACGCAGTATTTT.

A few counts support this clonotype. The genes are TRBV12-3 or TRBV12-4 and TRBJ1-2; D call uncertain. This CDR3 is 14 amino acids long. V was clipped by 1 base and J by 4 bases, with 10 bases between them. This CDR3 is CASSLGQLSYGYTF. The CDR3 DNA reads TGTGCCAGCAGTTTAGGGCAGCTATCCTATGGCTACACCTTC.

This clonotype was recorded many times. CDR3 in amino acids: CSVEDPNVAGQRFF. The CDR3 coding sequence is TGCAGCGTTGAAGACCCGAATGTAGCGGGACAGAGGTTCTTC. The chain combines TRBV29-1 with TRBJ2-1, with D maybe TRBD2 (8 bases). The ends were cut back, 0 bases at V and 15 bases at J, with 21 bases in the middle. Germline-derived CDR1 and CDR2 are SQVTM and ANQGSEA. This CDR3 contains 14 residues.

The chain employs TRBV3-1 and TRBJ1-5; D gene uncertain. The CDR3 covers 13 residues. V was clipped by 8 bases and J by 7 bases, with 15 bases between them. Germline CDR1 is LGHDT and CDR2 is YNNKEL (reference sequence). CDR3: CASGQVGGQPQHF. Written as DNA, the CDR3 is TGTGCCAGCGGGCAGGTTGGTGGGCAGCCCCAGCATTTT.

This clonotype showed up just a few times. The chain uses TRBV5-1 and TRBJ2-1; D is undetermined. Germline V gene lookup returns CDR1 SGHRS and CDR2 YFSETQ. V lost 4 bases, J lost 6 bases, and 11 bases lay in between. The CDR3 is 13 residues long. The CDR3 spells CASSVGQFNEQFF. The CDR3 DNA follows: TGCGCCAGCAGCGTGGGTCAGTTCAATGAGCAGTTCTTC.

This clonotype occurred once. The gene calls are TRBV18 and TRBJ2-5; 9 bases agree with TRBD1. The ends lost 4 bases at V and 2 bases at J; junction bases unmatched: 5. This CDR3 is built from 15 residues. The V gene's germline CDR1 is KGHSH and CDR2 LQKENI. DNA for the CDR3: TGTGCCAGCTCACTATATGACAGGGGGCAAGAGACCCAGTACTTC. The encoded protein is CASSLYDRGQETQYF.

The chain is built from TRBV20-1 and TRBJ1-5, with TRBD1 matching over 7 bases. V shed 4 bases, J shed 5 bases, and the junction held 5 bases outside the gene matches. In germline, CDR1 is DFQATT, CDR2 SNEGSKA (reference sequence). The CDR3 contains 13 residues. CDR3 sequence (DNA): TGCAGTGCTACTACGACAGGGTATCAGCCCCAGCATTTT. This codes for CSATTTGYQPQHF.

This chain connects TRBV5-1 to TRBJ1-1, with D possibly TRBD1 on 5 matching bases. Germline V gene sequence: CDR1 SGHRS, CDR2 YFSETQ. CDR3 length equals 16 residues. V lost 4 bases and J 3 bases, leaving 19 bases between the germline ends. The CDR3 DNA reads as TGCGCCAGCAGCCTCATCCAGGGAGGAAAACACACTGAAGCTTTCTTT. Translated: CASSLIQGGKHTEAFF.

The DNA of the CDR3 is TGTGCCAGCAGCGACAACACCGGGACTAGCGGGAGCACAGATACGCAGTATTTT. It encodes CASSDNTGTSGSTDTQYF. V and J are TRBV6-1 and TRBJ2-3, with 12 bases fitting TRBD2. The germline CDR1 and CDR2 sequences are MNHNS and SASEGT. V lost 6 bases to trimming and J lost 0 bases; unmatched junction nucleotides: 10. This CDR3 spans 18 amino acids.

The chain carries TRBV20-1 and TRBJ1-1; 10 bases match TRBD1. The CDR3 covers 16 residues. The V gene's germline CDR1 is DFQATT and CDR2 SNEGSKA (reference sequence). V lost 8 bases to trimming and J lost 3 bases; unmatched junction nucleotides: 15. The CDR3 nucleotides read TGCAGTCCGGTTGACCGGGACAGGGGAGTTGACACTGAAGCTTTCTTT. Translating it yields CSPVDRDRGVDTEAFF.

This clonotype was observed a handful of times. The chain is built from TRBV6-6 and TRBJ2-3; D not resolved. This CDR3 contains 13 residues. The germline V gene encodes CDR1 MNHNY and CDR2 SVGAGI (reference sequence). The germline V and J ends were trimmed by 5 bases and 7 bases, with 13 bases remaining between them. Written as DNA, the CDR3 is TGTGCCAGCAGTGCAAGAGACGTTAATACGCAGTATTTT. Translated: CASSARDVNTQYF.

This clonotype was seen repeatedly, ten times or more. V and J are TRBV7-2 and TRBJ2-3; D remains ambiguous. This CDR3 region has 15 residues. V was shortened by 4 bases and J by 3 bases, with 14 bases between the two germline ends. The V gene's germline CDR1 is SGHTA and CDR2 FQGNSA. CDR3 sequence reads: CASSSSLRATDTQYF. In nucleotides, the CDR3 is TGTGCCAGCAGCTCCTCCCTACGAGCAACAGATACGCAGTATTTT.

This clonotype was found many times. The chain joins TRBV3-1 to TRBJ1-6; D remains ambiguous. CDR3 length: 12 amino acids. Germline values: CDR1 LGHDT, CDR2 YNNKEL (reference sequence). Trimming stripped 4 bases from V and 10 bases from J, with 8 bases between. CDR3 sequence: CASSRERSPLHF. The DNA for the CDR3 is TGTGCCAGCAGCCGGGAGAGGTCACCCCTCCACTTT.

About this clonotype itself: A much larger clone differs by one base, so this may be a read error. The chain joins TRBV7-2 to TRBJ1-1; perhaps TRBD1 as D (5 bases). The germline V gene encodes CDR1 SGHTA and CDR2 FQGNSA. The length of the CDR3 is 15 residues. CDR3 nucleotide sequence: TGTGCCAGCAGCATCACCGGGGGTAGGAACACTGGAGCTTTCTTT. Its protein product is CASSITGGRNTGAFF.

The genes are TRBV29-1 and TRBJ2-5; D is ambiguous. The CDR3 extends over 12 amino acids. CDR1 and CDR2 from the germline V gene are SQVTM and ANQGSEA. The V end lost 4 bases, the J end lost 2 bases, and 8 bases lay between the germline ends. For the CDR3, the DNA is TGCAGCGTTGTTGGGGTTCAAGAGACCCAGTACTTC. This gives the protein CSVVGVQETQYF.

The chain employs TRBV29-1 and TRBJ1-2, with D possibly being TRBD1 (5 bases). The CDR3 has 15 amino acids. V shed 0 bases and J shed 5 bases, with 16 bases lying between them. CDR1 and CDR2 from the germline V gene are SQVTM and ANQGSEA. CDR3 loop: CSVEDRRGTQYGYTF. For the CDR3, the DNA is TGCAGCGTTGAAGATAGGCGGGGGACTCAATATGGCTACACCTTC.

Note on this clonotype: Lacking the conserved final phenylalanine or tryptophan, this CDR3 likely reflects a read error. The chain is built from TRBV20-1 and TRBJ1-1, with 9 bases aligning to TRBD1. The CDR3 spans 13 residues. Germline V gives CDR1 DFQATT, CDR2 SNEGSKA (reference sequence). Unmatched junction bases numbered 6, after V lost 5 bases and J lost 5 bases. The CDR3 DNA reads as TGCAGTGCTCCCAGACAGGGGGGTACTGAAGCTTTCTTG. This encodes CSAPRQGGTEAFL.

In its sample, this clonotype was seen many times. The junction does not match germline at one end; this may be a read error. The chain combines TRBV20-1 with TRBJ1-2; TRBD1 might be the D (5 bases). The germline V gene encodes CDR1 DFQATT and CDR2 SNEGSKA (reference sequence). The CDR3 has 12 residues. CDR3 in DNA: TGCAGTGCTAGCTCGACAGTCTATGGCCACACCTTC. The encoded protein is CSASSTVYGHTF.

The rearrangement joins TRBV28 to TRBJ2-4; a possible D gene is TRBD2 (5 bases). This CDR3 region has 13 residues. Germline V gives CDR1 MDHEN, CDR2 SYDVKM. Trimming stripped 1 base from V and 13 bases from J, with 14 bases between. CDR3 nucleotides: TGTGCCAGCAGTTTATTTGTGGGAGATAAGCAGTACTTC. It is translated as CASSLFVGDKQYF.

This clonotype was seen a handful of times. The chain recombines TRBV20-1 with TRBJ2-1; the D call may be TRBD1 or TRBD2 (6 bases each). Trimming pared 2 bases from V and 3 bases from J, leaving 11 bases between. Germline values: CDR1 DFQATT, CDR2 SNEGSKA (reference sequence). CDR3 size: 14 residues. Here the CDR3 reads CSARWGAFYNEQFF. The CDR3, as DNA: TGCAGTGCTAGATGGGGGGCGTTCTACAATGAGCAGTTCTTC.

At least ten counts were recorded for this clonotype. This sequence joins TRBV7-9 and TRBJ2-5, with TRBD1 matching over 7 bases. The J segment lost 0 bases and the V segment lost 3 bases, leaving 4 bases of the junction unmatched. Germline CDR1 SEHNR, CDR2 FQNEAQ (reference sequence). The CDR3 runs 15 residues. Written as DNA, the CDR3 is TGTGCCAGCAGCTTGGGGGACAGAGACCAAGAGACCCAGTACTTC. This sequence encodes CASSLGDRDQETQYF.

The table lists this clonotype with many counts. The V call is TRBV20-1, the J call TRBJ2-1, with a weak D call TRBD2 (5 bases). The CDR3 extends over 12 amino acids. V was trimmed by 2 bases and J by 10 bases, leaving 12 bases between them. From germline, CDR1 is DFQATT and CDR2 SNEGSKA (reference sequence). In DNA form, the CDR3 reads TGCAGTGCTAGATCCCCCCGGGGAGAGCAGTTCTTC. Its translation: CSARSPRGEQFF.

This sequence joins TRBV11-2 and TRBJ2-1; D gene ambiguous. V lost 8 bases and J lost 4, with 12 bases in between. Germline CDR1 SGHAT, CDR2 FQNNGV. The length of the CDR3 is 13 residues. CDR3 sequence reads: CASEDGYYNEQFF. The CDR3 DNA reads as TGTGCCAGCGAGGACGGATATTACAATGAGCAGTTCTTC.

In this sample, this clonotype turned up many times. The CDR3 loop is CASRNSPPVDRGIDEQFF. The CDR3 DNA reads TGTGCCAGCAGGAATTCTCCACCGGTAGACAGGGGAATCGATGAGCAGTTCTTC. The chain joins TRBV28 to TRBJ2-1; 8 bases line up with TRBD1. The CDR3 covers 18 residues. V lost 6 bases to trimming and J lost 8 bases; unmatched junction nucleotides: 21. The V gene's germline CDR1 is MDHEN and CDR2 SYDVKM.

There are a few counts of this clonotype. The chain couples TRBV6-5 to TRBJ2-3, with TRBD2 matching 8 bases. Germline V gene data show CDR1 as MNHEY and CDR2 as SVGAGI. CDR3 length: 16 residues. The ends lost 6 bases at V and 4 bases at J; junction bases unmatched: 12. The CDR3 sequence is CASSPPGAGGADTQYF. The CDR3 DNA is TGTGCCAGCAGCCCTCCCGGCGCGGGAGGTGCAGATACGCAGTATTTT.